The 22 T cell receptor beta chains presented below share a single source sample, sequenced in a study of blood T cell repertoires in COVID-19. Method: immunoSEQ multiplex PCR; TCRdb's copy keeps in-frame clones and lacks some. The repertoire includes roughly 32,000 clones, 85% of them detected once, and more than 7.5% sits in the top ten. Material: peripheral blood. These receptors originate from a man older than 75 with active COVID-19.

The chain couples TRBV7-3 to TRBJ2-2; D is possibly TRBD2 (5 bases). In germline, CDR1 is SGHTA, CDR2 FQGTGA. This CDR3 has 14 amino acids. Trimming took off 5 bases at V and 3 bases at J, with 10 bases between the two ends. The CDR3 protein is CASSRGLDTGELFF. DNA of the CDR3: TGTGCCAGCAGCCGGGGATTAGACACCGGGGAGCTGTTTTTT.

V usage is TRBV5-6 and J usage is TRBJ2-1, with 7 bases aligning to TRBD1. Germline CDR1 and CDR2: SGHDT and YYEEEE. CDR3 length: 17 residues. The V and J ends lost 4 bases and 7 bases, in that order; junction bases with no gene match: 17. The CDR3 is CASSPRTGLFGVNEQFF. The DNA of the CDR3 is TGTGCCAGCAGCCCCCGGACAGGTCTATTTGGGGTTAATGAGCAGTTCTTC.

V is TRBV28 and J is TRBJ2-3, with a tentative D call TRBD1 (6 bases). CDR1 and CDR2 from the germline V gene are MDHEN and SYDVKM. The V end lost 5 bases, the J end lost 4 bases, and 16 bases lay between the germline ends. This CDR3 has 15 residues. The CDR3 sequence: CASSARVSGADTQYF. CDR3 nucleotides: TGTGCCAGCAGTGCCCGGGTCTCAGGGGCAGATACGCAGTATTTT.

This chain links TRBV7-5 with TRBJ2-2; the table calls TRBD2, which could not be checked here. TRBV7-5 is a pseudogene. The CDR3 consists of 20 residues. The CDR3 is CVRSLPGGGGPLRDTGELFF. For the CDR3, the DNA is TGTGTCAGAAGCCTACCCGGGGGCGGGGGGCCCCTCCGAGACACCGGGGAGCTGTTTTTT.

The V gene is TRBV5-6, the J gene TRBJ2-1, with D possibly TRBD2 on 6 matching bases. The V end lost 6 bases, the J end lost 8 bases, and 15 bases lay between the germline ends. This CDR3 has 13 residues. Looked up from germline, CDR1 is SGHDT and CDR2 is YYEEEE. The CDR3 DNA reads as TGTGCCAGCACCCGAACTAGCATCGATGAGCAGTTCTTC. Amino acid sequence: CASTRTSIDEQFF.

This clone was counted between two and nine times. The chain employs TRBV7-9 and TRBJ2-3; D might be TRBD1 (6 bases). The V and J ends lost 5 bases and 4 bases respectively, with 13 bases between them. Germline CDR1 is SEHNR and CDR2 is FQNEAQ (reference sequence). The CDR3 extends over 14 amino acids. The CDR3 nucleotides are TGTGCCAGCAGCCAGGGGTTGGAGGCAGATACGCAGTATTTT. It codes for CASSQGLEADTQYF.

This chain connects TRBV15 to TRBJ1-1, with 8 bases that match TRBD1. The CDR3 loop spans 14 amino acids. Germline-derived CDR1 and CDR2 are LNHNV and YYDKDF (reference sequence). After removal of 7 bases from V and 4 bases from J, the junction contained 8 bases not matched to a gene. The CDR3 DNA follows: TGTGCCACCACCCTAGACAGGGGTTCCACTGAAGCTTTCTTT. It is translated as CATTLDRGSTEAFF.

As DNA, the CDR3 is TGTGCCAGCAGGCCTGGACAGAATGATAAGGGTACGCAGTATTTT. Protein sequence: CASRPGQNDKGTQYF. The chain couples TRBV5-6 to TRBJ2-3; maybe TRBD1 (6 bases). The CDR3 totals 15 residues. The germline CDR1 and CDR2 sequences are SGHDT and YYEEEE. The germline V and J ends were trimmed by 5 bases and 8 bases, with 21 bases remaining between them.

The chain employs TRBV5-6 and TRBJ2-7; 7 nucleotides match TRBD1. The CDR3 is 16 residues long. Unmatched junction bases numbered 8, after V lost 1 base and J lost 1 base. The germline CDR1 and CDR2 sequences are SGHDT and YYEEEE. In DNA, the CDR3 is TGTGCCAGCAGCTTGTTTCGAAGGGACAGATCCTACGAGCAGTACTTC. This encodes CASSLFRRDRSYEQYF.

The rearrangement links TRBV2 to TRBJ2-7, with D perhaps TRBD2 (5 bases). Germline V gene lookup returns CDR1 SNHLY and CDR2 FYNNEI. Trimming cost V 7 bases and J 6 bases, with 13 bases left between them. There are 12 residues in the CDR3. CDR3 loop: CASTEGRAEQYF. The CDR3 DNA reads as TGTGCCAGCACCGAAGGGAGAGCCGAGCAGTACTTC. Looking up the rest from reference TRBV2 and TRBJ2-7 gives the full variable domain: EPEVTQTPSHQVTQMGQEVILRCVPISNHLYFYWYRQILGQKVEFLVSFYNNEISEKSEIFDDQFSVERPDGSNFTLKIRSTKLEDSAMYFCASTEGRAEQYFGPGTRLTVT.

For the CDR3, the DNA is TGTGCCAGCAGCAAAGTCTGGGTGGGGCAGACTTCGGCTAACTATGGCTACACCTTC. Residues: CASSKVWVGQTSANYGYTF. The chain combines TRBV21-1 with TRBJ1-2; the DNA was not compared with TRBD1, the D call given in the table. TRBV21-1 is annotated as a pseudogene. The CDR3 sequence is 19 residues long.

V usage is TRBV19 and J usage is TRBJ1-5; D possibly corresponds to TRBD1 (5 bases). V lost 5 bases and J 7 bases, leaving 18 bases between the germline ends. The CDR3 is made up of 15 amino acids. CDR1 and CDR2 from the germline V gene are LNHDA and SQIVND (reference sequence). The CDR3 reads CASSPRTSSGQPQHF. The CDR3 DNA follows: TGTGCCAGTAGTCCACGGACAAGCTCAGGGCAGCCCCAGCATTTT.

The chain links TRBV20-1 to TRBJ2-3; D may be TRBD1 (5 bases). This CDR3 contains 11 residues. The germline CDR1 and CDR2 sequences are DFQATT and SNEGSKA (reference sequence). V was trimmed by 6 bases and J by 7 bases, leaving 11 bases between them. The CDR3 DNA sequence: TGCAGTGCGGGGCGCGTAAATACGCAGTATTTT. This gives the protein CSAGRVNTQYF.

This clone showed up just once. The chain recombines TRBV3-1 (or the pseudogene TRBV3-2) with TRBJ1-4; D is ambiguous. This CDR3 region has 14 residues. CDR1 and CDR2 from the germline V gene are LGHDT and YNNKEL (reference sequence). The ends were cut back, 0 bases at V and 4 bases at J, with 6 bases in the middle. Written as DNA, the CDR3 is TGTGCCAGCAGCCAAGAGGCCCTTAATGAAAAACTGTTTTTT. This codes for CASSQEALNEKLFF.

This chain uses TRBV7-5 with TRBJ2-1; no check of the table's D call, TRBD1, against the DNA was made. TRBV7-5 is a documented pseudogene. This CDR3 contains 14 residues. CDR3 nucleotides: TGTGTCAGAAGCTTAGTTGAGGGGACACGCGGGCAGTTCTTC. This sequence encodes CVRSLVEGTRGQFF.

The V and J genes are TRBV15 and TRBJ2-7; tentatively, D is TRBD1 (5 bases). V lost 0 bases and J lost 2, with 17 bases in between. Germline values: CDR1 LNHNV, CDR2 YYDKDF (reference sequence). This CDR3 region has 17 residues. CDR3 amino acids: CATSRDEVMGRTYEQYF. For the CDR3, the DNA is TGTGCCACCAGCAGAGATGAAGTAATGGGGCGTACCTACGAGCAGTACTTC.

The CDR3 here is CSASPAGTRETQYF. The CDR3 DNA is TGCAGTGCTAGTCCTGCGGGGACGAGGGAGACCCAGTACTTC. The chain is built from TRBV20-1 and TRBJ2-5, with D maybe TRBD2 (6 bases). This CDR3 has 14 residues. CDR1 DFQATT and CDR2 SNEGSKA come from the germline V gene (reference sequence). V was clipped by 3 bases and J by 5 bases, with 16 bases between them.

CDR3 sequence reads: CASSPDRAGNTIYF. The CDR3 DNA is TGTGCCAGCAGCCCCGACAGGGCTGGAAACACCATATATTTT. The rearrangement uses TRBV2 and TRBJ1-3, with 7 bases fitting TRBD1. Trimming at V came to 6 bases and at J to 2 bases, leaving 4 bases not matched to a gene. This CDR3 is 14 amino acids long. CDR1 is SNHLY and CDR2 is FYNNEI in the germline V gene.

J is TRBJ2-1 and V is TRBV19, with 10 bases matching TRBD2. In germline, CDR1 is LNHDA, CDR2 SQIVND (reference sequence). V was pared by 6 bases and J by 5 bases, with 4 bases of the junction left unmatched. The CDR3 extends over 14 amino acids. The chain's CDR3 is CASSRTSGHNEQFF. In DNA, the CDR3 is TGTGCCAGTAGCCGGACTAGCGGACACAATGAGCAGTTCTTC.

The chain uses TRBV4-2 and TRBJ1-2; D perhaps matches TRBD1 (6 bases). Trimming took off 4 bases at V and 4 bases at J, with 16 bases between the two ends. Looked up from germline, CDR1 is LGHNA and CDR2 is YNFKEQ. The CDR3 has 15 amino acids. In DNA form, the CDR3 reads TGTGCCAGCAGCCCCGACTCAGGGGTCCCCTATGGCTACACCTTC. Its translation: CASSPDSGVPYGYTF.

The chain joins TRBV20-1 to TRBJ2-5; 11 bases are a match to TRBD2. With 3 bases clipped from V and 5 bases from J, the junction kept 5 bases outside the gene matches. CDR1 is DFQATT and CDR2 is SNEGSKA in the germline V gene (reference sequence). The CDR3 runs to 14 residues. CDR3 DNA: TGCAGTGCTAGTAGCGGGGGGGCTCTTGAGACCCAGTACTTC. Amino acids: CSASSGGALETQYF.

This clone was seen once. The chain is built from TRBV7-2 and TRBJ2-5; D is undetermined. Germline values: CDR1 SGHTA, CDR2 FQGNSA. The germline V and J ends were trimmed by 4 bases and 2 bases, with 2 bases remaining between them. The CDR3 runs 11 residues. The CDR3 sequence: CASSSQETQYF. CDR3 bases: TGTGCCAGCAGCTCACAAGAGACCCAGTACTTC.